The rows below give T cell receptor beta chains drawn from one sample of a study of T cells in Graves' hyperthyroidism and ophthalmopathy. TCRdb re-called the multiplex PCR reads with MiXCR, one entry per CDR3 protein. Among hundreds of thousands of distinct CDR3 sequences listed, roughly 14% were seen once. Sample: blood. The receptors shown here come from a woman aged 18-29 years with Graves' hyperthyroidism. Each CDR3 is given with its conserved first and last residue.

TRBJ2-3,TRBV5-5,CASSRTGTAADTQYF
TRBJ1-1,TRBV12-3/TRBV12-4,CASSFPPGRSTEAFF
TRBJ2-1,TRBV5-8,CASSHQGIEQFF
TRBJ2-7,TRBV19,CASSFSSGTRYEQYF
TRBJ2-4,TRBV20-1,CSALDSKINIQYF
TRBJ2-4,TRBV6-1,CASSDFDSPVAKNIQYF
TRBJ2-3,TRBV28,CASSLLAGEADTQYF
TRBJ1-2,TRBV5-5,CASSLEQGPNYGYTF
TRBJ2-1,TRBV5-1,CASSSGTSGKNEQFF
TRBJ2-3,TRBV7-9,CASSSLRDYLVADTQYF
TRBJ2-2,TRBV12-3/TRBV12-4,CASSFVGTGELFF
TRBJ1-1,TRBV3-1,CASSPRTGLGTEAFF
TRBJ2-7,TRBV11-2,CASSLVGLLAGGMGSYEQYF
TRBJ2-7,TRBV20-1,CSASEAGDWYEQYF
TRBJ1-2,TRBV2,CANRDGYTF
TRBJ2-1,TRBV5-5,CASSFRDINEQFF
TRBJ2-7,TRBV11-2,CASSFGPEGEQYF
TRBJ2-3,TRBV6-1,CATSPLGTDTQYF
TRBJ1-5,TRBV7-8,CASSPGTAQPQHF
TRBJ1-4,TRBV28,CASSFGTQSTTNEKLFF
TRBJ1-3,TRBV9,CASSAGTGSGNTIYF
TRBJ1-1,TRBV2,CASSRNPPYLNTEAFF
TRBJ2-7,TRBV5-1,CASRRDKDYEQYF
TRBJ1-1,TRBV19,CASSIPRGNTEAFF
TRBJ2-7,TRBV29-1,CSVRPGAVRAYEQYF
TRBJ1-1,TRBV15,CATSPRERTEAFF
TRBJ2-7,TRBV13,CASSDPGQGIHEQYF
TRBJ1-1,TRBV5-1,CASMQGAMNTEAFF
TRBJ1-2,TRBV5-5,CASSLAGQTYGYTF
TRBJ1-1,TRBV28,CASSLWGSRAFF
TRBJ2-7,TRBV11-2,CASSPMIPNEQYF
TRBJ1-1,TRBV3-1,CASSQLWGANTEAFF
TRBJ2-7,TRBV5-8,CASSLAGTGEQYF
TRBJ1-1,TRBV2,CASMSYTEAFF
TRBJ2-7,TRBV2,CASSMTGYEQYF
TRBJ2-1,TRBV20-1,CSARDLSAGDYNEQFF
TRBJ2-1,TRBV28,CASSGLRGYNEQFF
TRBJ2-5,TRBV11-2,CASSFLETQYF
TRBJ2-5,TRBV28,CASRTPRGQETQYF
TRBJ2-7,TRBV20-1,CSASAGLAGGVGEQYF
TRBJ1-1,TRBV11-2,CASSLTGGVTEAFF
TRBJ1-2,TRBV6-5,CASSYSNTGAYGYTF
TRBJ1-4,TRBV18,CASSARARGEKLFF
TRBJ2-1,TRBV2,CASSSPGLGLYNEQFF
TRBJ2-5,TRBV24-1,CATSDPASGEETQYF
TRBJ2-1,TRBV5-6,CASSLAVDREFTRSYSEQFF
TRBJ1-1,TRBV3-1,CASSPRQGRDTEAFF
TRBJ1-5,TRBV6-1,CASVSEEGNQPQHF
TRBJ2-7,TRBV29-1,CSVGAGGYSGYEQYF
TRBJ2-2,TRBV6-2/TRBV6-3,CASRAGSTGELFF
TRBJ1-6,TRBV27,CASSLGTGSYSPLHF
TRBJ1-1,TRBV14,CASSGQLNTEAFF
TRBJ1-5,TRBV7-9,CASSVQGDQPQHF
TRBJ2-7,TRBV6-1,CASSNDRGAYEQYF
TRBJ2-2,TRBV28,CASSPDVTGNTGELFF
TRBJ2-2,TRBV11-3,CASRERGSNTGELFF
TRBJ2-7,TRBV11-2,CASSGSLGQGGYEQYF
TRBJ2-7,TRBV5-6,CASSIAGYEQYF
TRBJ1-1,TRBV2,CASERSENTEAFF